The source of this T cell receptor beta chain is a study of CD8 T cells in Susac syndrome. With random hexamers, reverse transcription was performed on about 0.5 to 1 ug of RNA. A multiplex approach, immunoSEQ multiplex PCR, amplified TCR beta CDR3 across 54 Vbeta and 13 Jbeta. TCRdb reprocessed the immunoSEQ multiplex PCR reads with MiXCR, giving one entry per CDR3 protein. The table shows some 180,000 distinct CDR3 sequences, with around 94% occurring only once. This CDR3 is 13 amino acids long. The V and J ends lost 0 bases and 6 bases respectively, with 5 bases between them. The V gene's germline CDR1 is KGHSH and CDR2 LQKENI. General study findings and limits: The CD4+ T cell repertoires from Susac syndrome exhibited no clonal expansion.

Comment on this clonotype: As yet, its antigen is unknown.

TEMRA cells were FACS-enriched, unlike CD8+ and CD4+ T cells, which were negatively isolated. The TCR was taken from a human donor with Susac syndrome. The chain links TRBV18 to TRBJ1-4; D call uncertain. The sequencing sample was made of CD4+ T cells from PBMCs. For the CDR3, the DNA is TGTGCCAGCTCACCACCGGTCGATGAAAAACTGTTTTTT. This encodes CASSPPVDEKLFF.